The 21 T cell receptor beta chains presented below share a single source sample, sequenced in a study of shared clonotypes between healthy human individuals. The protocol was immunoSEQ multiplex PCR, while the TCRdb copy is restricted to in-frame clones and leaves out a portion. The sample records approximately 500,000 clones, roughly 80% being singletons. Source material: PBMCs. These receptor sequences come from a middle-aged woman in good health. Some clones in this sample may be carry-over from other donors' samples.

The V and J genes are TRBV5-1 and TRBJ2-7; 9 bases fit TRBD2. V trimming: 5 bases; J trimming: 4 bases; junction bases outside the gene matches: 7. The CDR3 has 14 amino acids. CDR1 SGHRS and CDR2 YFSETQ come from the germline V gene. The CDR3 sequence: CASRGLANAYEQYF. The CDR3, as DNA: TGCGCCAGCAGGGGACTAGCTAATGCGTACGAGCAGTACTTC.

The rearrangement joins TRBV27 to TRBJ2-7, with D tentatively TRBD2 (6 bases). The germline CDR1 and CDR2 sequences are MNHEY and SMNVEV (reference sequence). V was trimmed by 4 bases and J by 1 base, leaving 8 bases between them. This CDR3 comprises 13 residues. This CDR3 is CASSYRESYEQYF. The CDR3 DNA sequence: TGTGCCAGCAGTTATCGGGAGTCCTACGAGCAGTACTTC.

This clone was seen only once. The genes are TRBV25-1 and TRBJ2-1; no reliable D call. Germline loops: CDR1 MGHDK, CDR2 SYGVNS. V lost 2 bases to trimming and J lost 8 bases, with 1 base between them. This CDR3 is built from 10 residues. In DNA, the CDR3 is TGTGCCAGCAGTGAAGATGAGCAGTTCTTC. Protein: CASSEDEQFF.

The chain joins TRBV7-2 to TRBJ2-2; D may correspond to TRBD1 or TRBD2 (5 bases each). Germline loops: CDR1 SGHTA, CDR2 FQGNSA. The CDR3 contains 14 residues. V lost 5 bases and J 2 bases, leaving 9 bases between the germline ends. CDR3 coding DNA: TGTGCCAGCAGCCGGGACCCAAACACCGGGGAGCTGTTTTTT. The encoded protein is CASSRDPNTGELFF.

About this clone itself: A far larger clone is a single base away, which makes a read error likely. The genes are TRBV29-1 and TRBJ2-7; TRBD1 matches 8 bases. Germline assignment: CDR1 SQVTM and CDR2 ANQGSEA. The CDR3 covers 16 residues. V shed 5 bases, J shed 0 bases, and the junction held 12 bases outside the gene matches. This chain's CDR3 is CSVKAPGTGGSYEQYF. The CDR3 DNA reads TGCAGCGTTAAAGCCCCGGGCACAGGGGGCTCCTACGAGCAGTACTTC.

This clone was detected a few times. The V call is TRBV29-1, the J call TRBJ2-3; 11 nucleotides line up with TRBD1. The CDR3 extends over 14 amino acids. The germline V gene has CDR1 SQVTM and CDR2 ANQGSEA. Losses at the gene ends were 5 bases for V and 7 bases for J; bases not matched to a gene: 8. The CDR3 here is CSVFGTGGFNTQYF. The CDR3 bases are TGCAGCGTTTTTGGGACAGGGGGTTTCAATACGCAGTATTTT.

The V gene is TRBV4-1, the J gene TRBJ2-1, with 12 bases matching TRBD2. Germline V gene data show CDR1 as MGHRA and CDR2 as YSYEKL. This CDR3 is 16 amino acids long. Unmatched junction bases numbered 7, after V lost 5 bases and J lost 5 bases. CDR3 coding DNA: TGCGCCAGCAGCATAAGACTAGCGGGAGTAGACAATGAGCAGTTCTTC. Translation gives CASSIRLAGVDNEQFF.

On this clone itself: Its ends do not fully match the called genes, so a read error is possible. The rearrangement links TRBV5-4 to TRBJ2-7; 8 bases are shared with TRBD1. Germline lookup yields CDR1 SGHNT and CDR2 YYREEE (reference sequence). CDR3 size: 15 residues. The CDR3 is CASSTRDRGSDEQYF. In DNA, the CDR3 is TGTGCCAGCAGCACACGAGACAGGGGCTCCGACGAGCAGTACTTC.

About this clone itself: A far larger clone is one nucleotide away, so this likely arose from a read error. This specimen includes other DNA sequences encoding the same CDR3. The gene calls are TRBV30 and TRBJ1-1; a weak D match, TRBD1 (6 bases). The CDR3 sequence is 12 residues long. CDR1 and CDR2 from the germline V gene are GTSNPN and SVGIG (reference sequence). CDR3 coding DNA: TGTGCCTGGAGGGGGGCGGCAGCTGAAGCTCTCTTT. Its protein product is CAWRGAAAEALF. Full variable domain (remainder filled in from reference TRBV30 and TRBJ1-1): SQTIHQWPATLVQPVGSPLSLECTVEGTSNPNLYWYRQAAGRGLQLLFYSVGIGQISSEVPQNLSASRPQDRQFILSSKKLLLSDSGFYLCAWRGAAAEALFGQGTRLTVV.

This clone was detected a few times. This sequence joins TRBV7-8 and TRBJ1-3; 9 nucleotides match TRBD1. Germline CDR1 is SGHVS and CDR2 is FQNEAQ. The CDR3 totals 14 residues. The ends lost 5 bases at V and 4 bases at J; junction bases unmatched: 3. CDR3 region: CASSRDRVGNTIYF. CDR3 DNA: TGTGCCAGCAGCCGGGACAGGGTCGGAAACACCATATATTTT.

V gene TRBV7-2 combines with J gene TRBJ2-7, with D unresolved. Trimming pared 2 bases from V and 4 bases from J, leaving 15 bases between. Germline values: CDR1 SGHTA, CDR2 FQGNSA. This CDR3 contains 15 residues. The CDR3 nucleotides read TGTGCCAGCAGCTTAAGGCGCCCCACCTCGTACGAGCAGTACTTC. Its translation is CASSLRRPTSYEQYF.

The genes are TRBV5-1 and TRBJ2-2, with TRBD2 matching over 14 bases. CDR3 length equals 16 residues. V lost 4 bases and J lost 3; bases outside the gene matches: 2. CDR1 and CDR2 (germline): SGHRS, YFSETQ. The CDR3 is CASSRLAGGDTGELFF. In DNA, the CDR3 is TGCGCCAGCAGCCGACTAGCGGGAGGGGACACCGGGGAGCTGTTTTTT.

This rearrangement joins TRBV6-5 to TRBJ2-5; TRBD1 matches at 8 bases. Germline CDR1 MNHEY, CDR2 SVGAGI. Trimming took 4 bases from V and 5 from J; bases not matched to a gene: 6. CDR3 size: 14 residues. The CDR3 DNA reads as TGTGCCAGCAGTTCGGACAGGGTTATTGAGACCCAGTACTTC. Translation gives CASSSDRVIETQYF.

The chain has TRBV6-5 and TRBJ1-1, with TRBD1 matching over 7 bases. CDR1 MNHEY and CDR2 SVGAGI come from the germline V gene. Trimming removed 6 bases from V and 3 bases from J; junction bases left unmatched: 7. The CDR3 extends over 14 amino acids. In nucleotides, the CDR3 is TGTGCCAGCAGCCCCGGGACAGCGGACACTGAAGCTTTCTTT. Translating gives CASSPGTADTEAFF.

There are many counts of this clone. Within the sample, other DNA sequences also encode this same CDR3. The chain employs TRBV11-2 and TRBJ2-5, with 12 bases identical to TRBD2. Germline V gives CDR1 SGHAT, CDR2 FQNNGV. The ends lost 1 base at V and 4 bases at J; junction bases unmatched: 7. This CDR3 region has 17 residues. The CDR3 region has the DNA TGTGCCAGCAGCTTAGGTTCTAGCGGGAGGGCCTCAGAGACCCAGTACTTC. It translates to CASSLGSSGRASETQYF.

The CDR3 here is CASTEGGEEKLFF. The CDR3 nucleotides read TGTGCCAGCACCGAAGGAGGGGAAGAAAAACTGTTTTTT. This chain connects TRBV28 to TRBJ1-4; a weak D match, TRBD1 (5 bases). The CDR3 length is 13 residues. The V end was cut by 7 bases, the J end by 8 bases, with 14 bases between. The germline V gene encodes CDR1 MDHEN and CDR2 SYDVKM.

The table lists this clone with a count of one. This chain connects TRBV27 to TRBJ2-1; D remains unclear. The CDR3 totals 12 residues. Germline V gene data show CDR1 as MNHEY and CDR2 as SMNVEV (reference sequence). V was cut by 8 bases and J by 1 base, with 6 bases left in between. CDR3 protein: CASWDSYNEQFF. The CDR3 DNA sequence: TGTGCCAGCTGGGATTCCTACAATGAGCAGTTCTTC.

The rearrangement links TRBV30 to TRBJ1-1; 8 nucleotides match TRBD1. This CDR3 region has 14 residues. Germline V CDR1 and CDR2: GTSNPN, SVGIG (reference sequence). V trimming: 3 bases; J trimming: 4 bases; junction bases outside the gene matches: 7. CDR3 in amino acids: CAWRYRDRSTEAFF. The CDR3, as DNA: TGTGCCTGGAGGTACCGGGACAGGAGCACTGAAGCTTTCTTT.

With regard to this clone: A read error is the likely source, as a far larger clone sits one nucleotide away. The gene calls are TRBV5-1 and TRBJ2-3; 8 bases fit TRBD2. The CDR3 is made up of 15 amino acids. Germline V lookup: CDR1 SGHRS, CDR2 YFSETQ. The CDR3 loop reads CASSLAGRATDTQCF. The CDR3 nucleotides are TGCGCCAGCAGCTTGGCCGGGAGGGCCACAGATACGCAGTGTTTT.

Concerning this clone itself: This sequence may be a read error, since a much larger clone differs from it by one base. The sample carries other DNA sequences with the same CDR3. The chain recombines TRBV5-5 with TRBJ2-2; D possibly matches TRBD1 or TRBD2 (5 bases each). V was cut by 4 bases and J by 2 bases, with 21 bases left in between. Germline V gene data show CDR1 as SGHKS and CDR2 as YYEKEE (reference sequence). The CDR3 spans 18 residues. CDR3 nucleotide sequence: TGTGCCAGCAGCACGTGGTGGGACCTGTCATCTAACACCGGGGAGCTGTTTTTT. Translating it yields CASSTWWDLSSNTGELFF.

The rearrangement joins TRBV7-8 to TRBJ2-7; D unclear. The CDR3 spans 14 residues. The germline gives CDR1 SGHVS, CDR2 FQNEAQ. Between the trimmed V and J ends, which lost 4 bases and 0 bases, there was a span of 10 bases. CDR3 nucleotides: TGTGCCAGCAGCTACGGACCCAGCTCCTACGAGCAGTACTTC. Its translation: CASSYGPSSYEQYF. The full variable domain, completed using reference TRBV7-8 and TRBJ2-7, is GAGVSQSPRYKVAKRGQDVALRCDPISGHVSLFWYQQALGQGPEFLTYFQNEAQLDKSGLPSDRFFAERPEGSVSTLKIQRTQQEDSAVYLCASSYGPSSYEQYFGPGTRLTVT.